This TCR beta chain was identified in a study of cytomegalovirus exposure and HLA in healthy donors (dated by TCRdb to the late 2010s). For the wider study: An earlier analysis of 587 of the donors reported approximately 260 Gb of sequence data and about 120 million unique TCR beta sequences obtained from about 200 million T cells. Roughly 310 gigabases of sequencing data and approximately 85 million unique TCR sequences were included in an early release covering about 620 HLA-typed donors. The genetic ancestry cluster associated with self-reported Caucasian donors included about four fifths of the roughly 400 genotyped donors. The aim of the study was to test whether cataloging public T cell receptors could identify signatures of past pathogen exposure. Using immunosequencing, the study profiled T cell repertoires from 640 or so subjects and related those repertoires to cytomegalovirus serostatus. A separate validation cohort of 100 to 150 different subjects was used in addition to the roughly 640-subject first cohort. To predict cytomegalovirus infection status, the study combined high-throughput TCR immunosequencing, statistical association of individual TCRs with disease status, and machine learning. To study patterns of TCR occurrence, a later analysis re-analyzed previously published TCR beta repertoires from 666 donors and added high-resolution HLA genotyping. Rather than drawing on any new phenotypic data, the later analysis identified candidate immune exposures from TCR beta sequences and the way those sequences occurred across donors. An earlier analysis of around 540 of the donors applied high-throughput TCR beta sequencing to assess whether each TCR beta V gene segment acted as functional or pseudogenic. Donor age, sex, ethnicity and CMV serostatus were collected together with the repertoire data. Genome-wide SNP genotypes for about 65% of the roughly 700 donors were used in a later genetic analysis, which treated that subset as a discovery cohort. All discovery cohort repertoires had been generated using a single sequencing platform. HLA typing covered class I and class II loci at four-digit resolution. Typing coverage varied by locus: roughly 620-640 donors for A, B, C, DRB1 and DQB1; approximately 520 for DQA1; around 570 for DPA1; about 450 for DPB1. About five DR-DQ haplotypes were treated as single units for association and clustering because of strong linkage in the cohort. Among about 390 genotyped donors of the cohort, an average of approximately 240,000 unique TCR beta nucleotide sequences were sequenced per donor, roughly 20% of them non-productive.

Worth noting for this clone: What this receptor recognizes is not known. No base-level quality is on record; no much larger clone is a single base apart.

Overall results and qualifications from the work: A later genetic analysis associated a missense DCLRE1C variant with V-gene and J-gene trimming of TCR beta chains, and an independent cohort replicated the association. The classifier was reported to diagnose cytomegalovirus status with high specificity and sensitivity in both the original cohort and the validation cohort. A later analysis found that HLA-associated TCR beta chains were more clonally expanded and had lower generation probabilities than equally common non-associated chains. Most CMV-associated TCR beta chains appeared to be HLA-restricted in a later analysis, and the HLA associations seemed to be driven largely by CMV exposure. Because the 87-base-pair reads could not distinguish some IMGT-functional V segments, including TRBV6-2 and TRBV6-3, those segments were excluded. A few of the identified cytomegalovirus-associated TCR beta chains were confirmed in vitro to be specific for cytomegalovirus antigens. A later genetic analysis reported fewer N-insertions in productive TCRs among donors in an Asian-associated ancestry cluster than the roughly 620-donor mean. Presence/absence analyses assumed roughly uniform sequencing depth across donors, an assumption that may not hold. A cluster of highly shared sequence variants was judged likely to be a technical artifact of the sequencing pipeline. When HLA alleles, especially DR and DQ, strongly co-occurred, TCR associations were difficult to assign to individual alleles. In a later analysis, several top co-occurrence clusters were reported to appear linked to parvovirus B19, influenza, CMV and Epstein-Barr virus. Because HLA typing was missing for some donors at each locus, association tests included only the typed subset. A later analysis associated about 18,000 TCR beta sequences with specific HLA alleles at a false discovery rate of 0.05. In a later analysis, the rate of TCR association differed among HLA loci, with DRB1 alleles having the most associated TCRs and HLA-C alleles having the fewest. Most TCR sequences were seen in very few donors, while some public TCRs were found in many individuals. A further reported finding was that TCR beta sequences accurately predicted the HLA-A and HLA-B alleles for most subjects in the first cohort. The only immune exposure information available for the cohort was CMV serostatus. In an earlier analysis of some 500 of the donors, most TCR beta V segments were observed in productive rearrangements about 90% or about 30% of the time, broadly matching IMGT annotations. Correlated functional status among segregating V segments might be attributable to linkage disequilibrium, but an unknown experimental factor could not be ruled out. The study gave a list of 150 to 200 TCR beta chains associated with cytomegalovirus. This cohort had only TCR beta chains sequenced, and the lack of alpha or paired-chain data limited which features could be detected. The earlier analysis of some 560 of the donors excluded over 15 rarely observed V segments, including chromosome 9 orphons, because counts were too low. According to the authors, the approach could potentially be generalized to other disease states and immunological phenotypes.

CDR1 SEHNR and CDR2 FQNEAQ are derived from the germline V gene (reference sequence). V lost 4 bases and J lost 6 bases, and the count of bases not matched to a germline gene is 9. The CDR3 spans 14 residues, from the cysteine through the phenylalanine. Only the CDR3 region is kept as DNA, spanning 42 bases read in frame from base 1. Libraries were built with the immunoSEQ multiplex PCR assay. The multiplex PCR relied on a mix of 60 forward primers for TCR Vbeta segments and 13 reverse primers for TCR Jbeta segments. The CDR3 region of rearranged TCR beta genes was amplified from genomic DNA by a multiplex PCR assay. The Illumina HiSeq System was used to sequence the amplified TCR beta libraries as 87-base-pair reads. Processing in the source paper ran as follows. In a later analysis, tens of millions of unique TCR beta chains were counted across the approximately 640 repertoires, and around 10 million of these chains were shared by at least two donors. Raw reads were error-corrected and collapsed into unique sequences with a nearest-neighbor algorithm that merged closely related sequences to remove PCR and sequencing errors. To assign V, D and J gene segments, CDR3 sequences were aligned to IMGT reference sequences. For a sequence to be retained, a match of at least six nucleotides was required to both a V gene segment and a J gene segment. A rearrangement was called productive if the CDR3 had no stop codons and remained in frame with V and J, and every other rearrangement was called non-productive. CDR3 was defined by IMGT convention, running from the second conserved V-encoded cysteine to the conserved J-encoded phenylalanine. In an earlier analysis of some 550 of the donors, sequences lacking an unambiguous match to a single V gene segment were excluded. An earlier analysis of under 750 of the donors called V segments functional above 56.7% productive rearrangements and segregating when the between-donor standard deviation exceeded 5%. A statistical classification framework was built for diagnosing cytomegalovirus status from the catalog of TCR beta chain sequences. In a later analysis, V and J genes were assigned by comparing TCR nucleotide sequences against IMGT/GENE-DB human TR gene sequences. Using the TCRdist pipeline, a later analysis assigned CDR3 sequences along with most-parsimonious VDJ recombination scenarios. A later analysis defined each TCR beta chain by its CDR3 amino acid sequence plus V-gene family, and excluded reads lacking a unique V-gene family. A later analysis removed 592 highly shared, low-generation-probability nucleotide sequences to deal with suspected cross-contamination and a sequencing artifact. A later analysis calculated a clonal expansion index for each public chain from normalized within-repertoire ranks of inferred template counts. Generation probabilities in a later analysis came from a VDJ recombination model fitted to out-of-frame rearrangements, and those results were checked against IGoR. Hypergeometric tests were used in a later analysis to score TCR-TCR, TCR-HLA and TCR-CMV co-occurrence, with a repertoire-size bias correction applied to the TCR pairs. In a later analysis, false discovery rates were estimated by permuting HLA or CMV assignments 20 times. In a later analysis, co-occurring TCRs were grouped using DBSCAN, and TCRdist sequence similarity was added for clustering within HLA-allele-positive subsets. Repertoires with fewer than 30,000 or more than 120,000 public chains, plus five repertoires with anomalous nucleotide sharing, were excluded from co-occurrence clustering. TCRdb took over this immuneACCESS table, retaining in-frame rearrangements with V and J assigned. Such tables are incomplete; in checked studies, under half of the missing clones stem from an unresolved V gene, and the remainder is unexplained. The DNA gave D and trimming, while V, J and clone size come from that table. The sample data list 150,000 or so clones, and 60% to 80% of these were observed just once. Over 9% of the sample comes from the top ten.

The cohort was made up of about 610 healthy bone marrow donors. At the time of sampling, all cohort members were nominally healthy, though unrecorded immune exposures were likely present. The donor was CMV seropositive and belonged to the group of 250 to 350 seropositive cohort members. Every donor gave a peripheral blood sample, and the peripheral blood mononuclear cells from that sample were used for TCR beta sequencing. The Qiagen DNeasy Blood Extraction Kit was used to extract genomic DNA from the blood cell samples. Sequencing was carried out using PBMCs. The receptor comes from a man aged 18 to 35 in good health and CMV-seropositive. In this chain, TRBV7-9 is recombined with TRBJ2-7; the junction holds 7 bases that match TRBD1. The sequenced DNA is TGTGCCAGCAGCTCGACAGGGAGTTCTTCCGAGCAGTACTTC. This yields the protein CASSSTGSSSEQYF.